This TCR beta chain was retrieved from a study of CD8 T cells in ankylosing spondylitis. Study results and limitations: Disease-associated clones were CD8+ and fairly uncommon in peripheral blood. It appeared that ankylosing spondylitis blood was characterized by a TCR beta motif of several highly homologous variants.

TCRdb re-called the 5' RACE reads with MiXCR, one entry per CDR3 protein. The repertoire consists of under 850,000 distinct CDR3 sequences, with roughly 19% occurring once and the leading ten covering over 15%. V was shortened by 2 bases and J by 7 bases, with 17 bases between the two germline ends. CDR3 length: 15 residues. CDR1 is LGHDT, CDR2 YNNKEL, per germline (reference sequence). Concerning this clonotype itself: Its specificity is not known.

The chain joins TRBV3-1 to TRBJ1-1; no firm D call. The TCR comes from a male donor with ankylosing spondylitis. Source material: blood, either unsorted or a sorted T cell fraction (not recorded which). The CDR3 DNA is TGTGCCAGCAGCCAACGATCGGGGATGAAGTTTGAAGCTTTCTTT. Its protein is CASSQRSGMKFEAFF. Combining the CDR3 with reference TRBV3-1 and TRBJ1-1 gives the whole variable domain DTAVSQTPKYLVTQMGNDKSIKCEQNLGHDTMYWYKQDSKKFLKIMFSYNNKELIINETVPNRFSPKSPDKAHLNLHINSLELGDSAVYFCASSQRSGMKFEAFFGQGTRLTVV.